This TCR beta chain is from a study of T cell responses to AZD1222 COVID-19 vaccine. Deletions cut 0 bases from V and 2 bases from J, with 10 bases between. Germline V gene sequence: CDR1 ENHRY, CDR2 SYGVKD. The CDR3 is 15 residues long. Method: immunoSEQ multiplex PCR; TCRdb's copy keeps in-frame clones and lacks some. The profile shows about 160,000 clones, 85% to 90% of them singletons. Concerning this clone: Its antigen remains unidentified.

Study-wide findings and caveats: Vaccine-associated CD4 TCRs ranged over spike, dominating at 160-218 and 743-854. The breadth and depth of Spike-specific TCRs increased once two AZD1222 doses had been given. Every sample of the repertoires postdated the peak T cell response. The reported proportion of spike-specific TCRs targeting unmutated variant regions was nearly half.

This specimen was peripheral blood, taken on day 0 of AZD1222 vaccination. The V call is TRBV10-3, the J call TRBJ2-5, with D perhaps TRBD1 (5 bases). The source of this sequence is an adult in good health. DNA for the CDR3: TGTGCCATCAGTGAGTCGACTCCAGGGCAAGAGACCCAGTACTTC. It encodes CAISESTPGQETQYF.